This T cell receptor beta chain was sequenced for a study of TIL therapy for anti-PD-1-resistant metastatic lung cancer. This clone was detected a few times. Its antigen is undetermined. Broader study findings: Many TIL product clones were absent from baseline tumor, suggesting clonal contraction. Compared with baseline intratumoral T cells, expanded TIL cultures were more clonal and less diverse (approximately 6.4% vs 31%). The cohort had more treatment-naive, never-smoker and oncogene-addicted patients than typical.

Time point defined: pre-treatment sample, taken before nivolumab and TIL therapy. Tumor tissue came from excised metastases, mostly pleural nodules or supraclavicular lymph nodes. CDR1 SGHRS and CDR2 YFSETQ come from the germline V gene. The length of the CDR3 is 21 residues. V gave up 4 bases and J gave up 2 bases; unmatched junction bases: 23. Sequencing used immunoSEQ v3. Only in-frame clones appear in the TCRdb table, and some are missing; sequencing was by immunoSEQ multiplex PCR. Of approximately 97,000 clones listed, 55% to 75% are singletons. This clonotype was obtained from a person between 25 and 79 years old with non-small cell lung cancer. The sequenced sample was tumor tissue, obtained at baseline. The chain has TRBV5-1 and TRBJ2-1, with 8 bases matching TRBD2. The chain's CDR3 is CASSLGIAGLLRTTTYNEQFF. The CDR3, as DNA: TGCGCCAGCAGCCTTGGGATAGCGGGGCTATTGCGAACGACTACCTACAATGAGCAGTTCTTC.